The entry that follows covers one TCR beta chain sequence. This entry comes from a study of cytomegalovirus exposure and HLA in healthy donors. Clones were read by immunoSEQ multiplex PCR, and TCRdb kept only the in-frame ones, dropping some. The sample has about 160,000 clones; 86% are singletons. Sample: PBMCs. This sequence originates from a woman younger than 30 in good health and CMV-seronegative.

CDR3 loop: CASSFENEQFF. In DNA, the CDR3 is TGTGCCAGCAGCTTCGAGAATGAGCAGTTCTTC. V gene TRBV7-9 combines with J gene TRBJ2-1; D not certain. V lost 3 bases to trimming and J lost 7 bases, with 4 bases between them. CDR1 is SEHNR and CDR2 is FQNEAQ in the germline V gene (reference sequence). The CDR3 has 11 residues. Full variable domain (rest looked up from reference TRBV7-9 and TRBJ2-1): DTGVSQNPRHKITKRGQNVTFRCDPISEHNRLYWYRQTLGQGPEFLTYFQNEAQLEKSRLLSDRFSAERPKGSFSTLEIQRTEQGDSAMYLCASSFENEQFFGPGTRLTVL.